This T cell receptor (beta chain) stems from a study of blood T cell repertoires in COVID-19. Trimming shortened V by 0 bases and J by 2 bases, and 5 bases separated the two germline ends. The CDR3 loop spans 14 amino acids. Germline lookup yields CDR1 KGHDR and CDR2 SFDVKD. The table came from immunoSEQ multiplex PCR; TCRdb's copy has only in-frame clones and leaves some out. Altogether tens of thousands of clones are present, roughly four fifths being singletons, with the ten largest covering roughly 29%. The sample taken for sequencing was peripheral blood. The chain couples TRBV24-1 to TRBJ2-3; no clear D gene. The sequence was obtained from a woman older than 75 with COVID-19, enrolled during active disease. The CDR3 region is CATSDLQSTDTQYF. CDR3 bases: TGTGCCACCAGTGATTTGCAGTCCACAGATACGCAGTATTTT.